Listed below are T cell receptor beta chains from one sample, sequenced in a study of CD8+CD57+ T cells in acquired aplastic anemia. TCRdb itself ran the reads through MiXCR, one entry per CDR3 protein. Of roughly 280,000 distinct CDR3 sequences in the sample, around three fifths were seen once. The sequencing input was sorted CD4+, CD8+, or CD8+CD57+ T cells (not recorded which) from PBMCs. Receptors originate from a human donor with aplastic anemia. The CDR3 runs from the conserved cysteine through the conserved F or W. A D gene is named only where the DNA matches it firmly. Clone size is shown for a subset of rows, as once, few, many or a class of expanded clone.

cdr3_nt: TGCAGTGCTAGAGCAGACAGGTACACTGAAGCTTTCTTT
cdr3_aa: CSARADRYTEAFF
v_call: TRBV20-1
d_call: -
clone_size: -
j_call: TRBJ1-1

cdr3_nt: TGTGCCAGCAGTTACACAGGGCCTGACTACGAGCAGTACTTC
cdr3_aa: CASSYTGPDYEQYF
v_call: TRBV7-3
d_call: -
clone_size: -
j_call: TRBJ2-7

cdr3_nt: TGTGCCAGCAGGGCAGACAATCAGCCCCAGCATTTT
cdr3_aa: CASRADNQPQHF
v_call: TRBV2
d_call: -
clone_size: many
j_call: TRBJ1-5

cdr3_nt: TGTGCCAGCAGCTCCTCCGGGACTAGCCGTTCCTACGAGCAGTACTTC
cdr3_aa: CASSSSGTSRSYEQYF
v_call: TRBV7-9
d_call: TRBD2
clone_size: -
j_call: TRBJ2-7

cdr3_nt: TGTGCCAGCAGCCCAAGACCCCGACAGGGAAATGAAAAACTGTTTTTT
cdr3_aa: CASSPRPRQGNEKLFF
v_call: TRBV7-8
d_call: TRBD1
clone_size: few
j_call: TRBJ1-4

cdr3_nt: TGTGCCAGCAGCTTAGCGGGAAATAGGCGCGAGCAGTACTTC
cdr3_aa: CASSLAGNRREQYF
v_call: TRBV11-1
d_call: -
clone_size: -
j_call: TRBJ2-7

cdr3_nt: TGTGCCCTCCCTGCAGAGGAAGGCACTGGGGCCAACGTCCTGACTTTC
cdr3_aa: CALPAEEGTGANVLTF
v_call: TRBV5-4
d_call: -
clone_size: many
j_call: TRBJ2-6

cdr3_nt: TGTGCCAGCCAGAACACAGGGCTAGCGGGAGGCGACACCGGGGAGCGGTTTTTT
cdr3_aa: CASQNTGLAGGDTGERFF
v_call: TRBV2
d_call: TRBD2
clone_size: -
j_call: TRBJ2-2

cdr3_nt: TGTGCCAGCAGTAAGGGACTAGCGATCAGTGTGGAGCTGTTTTTT
cdr3_aa: CASSKGLAISVELFF
v_call: TRBV6-5
d_call: TRBD2
clone_size: many
j_call: TRBJ2-2

cdr3_nt: TGTGCCAGCAGCGTAGGGGGGACGAGCACCGGGGAGCTGTACTTC
cdr3_aa: CASSVGGTSTGELYF
v_call: TRBV9
d_call: -
clone_size: -
j_call: TRBJ2-7

cdr3_nt: TGTGCCAGTACTCCGGGACAGGTCTATAATTCACCCCTCCACTTT
cdr3_aa: CASTPGQVYNSPLHF
v_call: TRBV19
d_call: TRBD1
clone_size: -
j_call: TRBJ1-6

cdr3_nt: TGTGCCAGTAGTAGGGGACAGGGCCCTCCCGGGGAGCTGTTTTTT
cdr3_aa: CASSRGQGPPGELFF
v_call: TRBV19
d_call: TRBD1
clone_size: many
j_call: TRBJ2-2

cdr3_nt: TGTGCCAGCAGTTTAGCGCCGGAAGGCGCCGGGGAGCTGTTTTTT
cdr3_aa: CASSLAPEGAGELFF
v_call: TRBV12-3/TRBV12-4
d_call: -
clone_size: -
j_call: TRBJ2-2

cdr3_nt: TGCAGTGCTTTACGACAGGGTCGCTCCCGTTCGACTGAAGCTTTCTTT
cdr3_aa: CSALRQGRSRSTEAFF
v_call: TRBV20-1
d_call: TRBD1
clone_size: -
j_call: TRBJ1-1

cdr3_nt: TGCAGTGCACAACAGGGGGGTGGCTATGGCTACACCTTC
cdr3_aa: CSAQQGGGYGYTF
v_call: TRBV20-1
d_call: TRBD1
clone_size: -
j_call: TRBJ1-2

cdr3_nt: TGTGCCAGCAGCTTAGAAGAGCTAGCCTCGTACAATGAGCAGTTCTTC
cdr3_aa: CASSLEELASYNEQFF
v_call: TRBV11-2
d_call: -
clone_size: many
j_call: TRBJ2-1

cdr3_nt: TGTGCCAGTAGTATCCAGGGCGGGACTGAAGCTTTCTTT
cdr3_aa: CASSIQGGTEAFF
v_call: TRBV19
d_call: -
clone_size: few
j_call: TRBJ1-1

cdr3_nt: TGCGCCAGCAGCAGCCCGGGGGCACCTGAAGCTTTCTTT
cdr3_aa: CASSSPGAPEAFF
v_call: TRBV5-1
d_call: -
clone_size: -
j_call: TRBJ1-1

cdr3_nt: TGTGCCAGCAGCCAAGGGGGTCCGGAGACCCAGTACTTC
cdr3_aa: CASSQGGPETQYF
v_call: TRBV12-3/TRBV12-4
d_call: -
clone_size: many
j_call: TRBJ2-5

cdr3_nt: TGTGCCATCGGGGGACAGGGGCATACTGACACTGAAGCTTTCTTT
cdr3_aa: CAIGGQGHTDTEAFF
v_call: TRBV10-3
d_call: TRBD1
clone_size: -
j_call: TRBJ1-1

cdr3_nt: TGCGCCAGCAGCCAGGCGGGACAGAAAGAGACCCAGTACTTC
cdr3_aa: CASSQAGQKETQYF
v_call: TRBV4-1
d_call: -
clone_size: many
j_call: TRBJ2-5

cdr3_nt: TGTGCCATCAGTGAGTCAGGGAGCTCCTATAATTCACCCCTCCACTTT
cdr3_aa: CAISESGSSYNSPLHF
v_call: TRBV10-3
d_call: -
clone_size: -
j_call: TRBJ1-6

cdr3_nt: TGTGCTAGTGGTTTGGTACCAGTTGAAGGCTATGGCTACACCTTC
cdr3_aa: CASGLVPVEGYGYTF
v_call: TRBV12-5
d_call: -
clone_size: many
j_call: TRBJ1-2

cdr3_nt: TGTGCCAGCAGTGATGGGACAGGGCCTGAAGCTTTCTTT
cdr3_aa: CASSDGTGPEAFF
v_call: TRBV4-2
d_call: TRBD1
clone_size: -
j_call: TRBJ1-1

cdr3_nt: TGCAGTGCTAGGGCGGGTGAGCAGTACTTC
cdr3_aa: CSARAGEQYF
v_call: TRBV20-1
d_call: -
clone_size: -
j_call: TRBJ2-7

cdr3_nt: TGTGCCAGCAGCTACGAGCGGATAAGGAACACCGGGGAGGTGTACTTC
cdr3_aa: CASSYERIRNTGEVYF
v_call: TRBV7-2
d_call: -
clone_size: once
j_call: TRBJ2-7

cdr3_nt: TGTGCCACCAGCAGAGATGTAGAGACCCAGTACTTC
cdr3_aa: CATSRDVETQYF
v_call: TRBV15
d_call: -
clone_size: -
j_call: TRBJ2-5

cdr3_nt: TGCAGTGCTACGACGAGCGGGGGGGCCTTGGATACGCAGTATTTT
cdr3_aa: CSATTSGGALDTQYF
v_call: TRBV20-1
d_call: TRBD2
clone_size: once
j_call: TRBJ2-3

cdr3_nt: TGTGCCAGCAGCCCCCGTCGCGGTGGCACAGATACGCAGTATTTT
cdr3_aa: CASSPRRGGTDTQYF
v_call: TRBV9
d_call: -
clone_size: once
j_call: TRBJ2-3

cdr3_nt: TGCGCCAGCAGCCTGGGACAGGCATACCAAGAGACCCAGTACTTC
cdr3_aa: CASSLGQAYQETQYF
v_call: TRBV5-1
d_call: TRBD1
clone_size: -
j_call: TRBJ2-5

cdr3_nt: TGCAGTGCCCTAGCGGGGGGCCAAGAGACCCAGTACTTC
cdr3_aa: CSALAGGQETQYF
v_call: TRBV20-1
d_call: TRBD2
clone_size: once
j_call: TRBJ2-5

cdr3_nt: TGTGCTAGTGGGCCGGGACTAGCGCTCACAGATACGCAGTATTTT
cdr3_aa: CASGPGLALTDTQYF
v_call: TRBV12-5
d_call: TRBD2
clone_size: -
j_call: TRBJ2-3

cdr3_nt: TGCGCCAGCAGCTTGGCCCAGGGGGAGGATGGCTACACCTTC
cdr3_aa: CASSLAQGEDGYTF
v_call: TRBV5-1
d_call: TRBD1
clone_size: many
j_call: TRBJ1-2

cdr3_nt: TGTGCCACCAGTGATTTCAAAGGCTCCTACAATGAGCAGTTCTTC
cdr3_aa: CATSDFKGSYNEQFF
v_call: TRBV24-1
d_call: -
clone_size: once
j_call: TRBJ2-1

cdr3_nt: TGTGCCAGCAGCAGGACAGGGGCCCTTACCTACGAGCAGTACTTC
cdr3_aa: CASSRTGALTYEQYF
v_call: TRBV5-4
d_call: TRBD1
clone_size: -
j_call: TRBJ2-7

cdr3_nt: TGTGCCAGCAGCTCCGGACAGGGGGCGCATGGCTACACCTTC
cdr3_aa: CASSSGQGAHGYTF
v_call: TRBV7-9
d_call: TRBD1
clone_size: many
j_call: TRBJ1-2

cdr3_nt: TGTGCCAGCAGCCCGGGAATCTCAGTAAAAACAGATACGCAGTATTTT
cdr3_aa: CASSPGISVKTDTQYF
v_call: TRBV5-8
d_call: -
clone_size: many
j_call: TRBJ2-3

cdr3_nt: TGTGCCAGTAGTATAGATCACGCCAACTTCTATGGCTACACCTTC
cdr3_aa: CASSIDHANFYGYTF
v_call: TRBV19
d_call: -
clone_size: -
j_call: TRBJ1-2

cdr3_nt: TGTGCCAGCAGCTTAGGCCCCGGGACAGAAAATTCACCCCTCCACTTT
cdr3_aa: CASSLGPGTENSPLHF
v_call: TRBV7-6
d_call: TRBD1
clone_size: many
j_call: TRBJ1-6

cdr3_nt: TGTGCCAGCACCTACTCGGGCGCGGGAGATCAGCCCCAGCATTTT
cdr3_aa: CASTYSGAGDQPQHF
v_call: TRBV28
d_call: -
clone_size: few
j_call: TRBJ1-5

cdr3_nt: TGTGCCAGCAGCGCTACAGGGATGAGCAATTCACCCCTCCACTTT
cdr3_aa: CASSATGMSNSPLHF
v_call: TRBV7-8
d_call: -
clone_size: once
j_call: TRBJ1-6

cdr3_nt: TGTGCCAGTAGCCCAAGGGATCAGCCCCAGCATTTT
cdr3_aa: CASSPRDQPQHF
v_call: TRBV19
d_call: -
clone_size: many
j_call: TRBJ1-5

cdr3_nt: TGTGCCAGCAGTGAGGGACTAGCGGGGGGATCCTACGAGCAGTACTTC
cdr3_aa: CASSEGLAGGSYEQYF
v_call: TRBV2
d_call: TRBD2
clone_size: -
j_call: TRBJ2-7

cdr3_nt: TGCGCCAGCAGCCACTTCTTCGGAGATACGCAGTATTTT
cdr3_aa: CASSHFFGDTQYF
v_call: TRBV4-1
d_call: -
clone_size: -
j_call: TRBJ2-3

cdr3_nt: TGTGCCAGCAGCCAGGACAGAAGCTCTGGAAACACCATATATTTT
cdr3_aa: CASSQDRSSGNTIYF
v_call: TRBV6-6
d_call: -
clone_size: many
j_call: TRBJ1-3

cdr3_nt: TGTGCCAGCAGGTCTGCAATACAGACCTACGAGCAGTACTTC
cdr3_aa: CASRSAIQTYEQYF
v_call: TRBV7-2
d_call: -
clone_size: -
j_call: TRBJ2-7

cdr3_nt: TGTGCCACCAGTGAGGTCCAAGGCATAGATACGCAGCATTTT
cdr3_aa: CATSEVQGIDTQHF
v_call: TRBV24-1
d_call: -
clone_size: -
j_call: TRBJ1-5

cdr3_nt: TGTGCCAGCAGTGGCCGGGACAGGGGGTCGGGGCAGCCCCAGCATTTT
cdr3_aa: CASSGRDRGSGQPQHF
v_call: TRBV2
d_call: TRBD1
clone_size: -
j_call: TRBJ1-5

cdr3_nt: TGTGCCAGCAGCTCGACATCCTACGAGCAGTACTTC
cdr3_aa: CASSSTSYEQYF
v_call: TRBV7-2
d_call: -
clone_size: few
j_call: TRBJ2-7

cdr3_nt: TGCAGCGTTGCAGGGCGGGAGACCCAGTACTTC
cdr3_aa: CSVAGRETQYF
v_call: TRBV29-1
d_call: -
clone_size: many
j_call: TRBJ2-5

cdr3_nt: TGTGCCAGCAGCTTGCCCCTCTCGGACTATGGCTACACTGAAGCTTTCTTT
cdr3_aa: CASSLPLSDYGYTEAFF
v_call: TRBV7-2
d_call: -
clone_size: -
j_call: TRBJ1-1

cdr3_nt: TGTGCCAGCAGCTTCAAAGGGGAGGATACGCAGTATTTT
cdr3_aa: CASSFKGEDTQYF
v_call: TRBV7-2
d_call: -
clone_size: many
j_call: TRBJ2-3